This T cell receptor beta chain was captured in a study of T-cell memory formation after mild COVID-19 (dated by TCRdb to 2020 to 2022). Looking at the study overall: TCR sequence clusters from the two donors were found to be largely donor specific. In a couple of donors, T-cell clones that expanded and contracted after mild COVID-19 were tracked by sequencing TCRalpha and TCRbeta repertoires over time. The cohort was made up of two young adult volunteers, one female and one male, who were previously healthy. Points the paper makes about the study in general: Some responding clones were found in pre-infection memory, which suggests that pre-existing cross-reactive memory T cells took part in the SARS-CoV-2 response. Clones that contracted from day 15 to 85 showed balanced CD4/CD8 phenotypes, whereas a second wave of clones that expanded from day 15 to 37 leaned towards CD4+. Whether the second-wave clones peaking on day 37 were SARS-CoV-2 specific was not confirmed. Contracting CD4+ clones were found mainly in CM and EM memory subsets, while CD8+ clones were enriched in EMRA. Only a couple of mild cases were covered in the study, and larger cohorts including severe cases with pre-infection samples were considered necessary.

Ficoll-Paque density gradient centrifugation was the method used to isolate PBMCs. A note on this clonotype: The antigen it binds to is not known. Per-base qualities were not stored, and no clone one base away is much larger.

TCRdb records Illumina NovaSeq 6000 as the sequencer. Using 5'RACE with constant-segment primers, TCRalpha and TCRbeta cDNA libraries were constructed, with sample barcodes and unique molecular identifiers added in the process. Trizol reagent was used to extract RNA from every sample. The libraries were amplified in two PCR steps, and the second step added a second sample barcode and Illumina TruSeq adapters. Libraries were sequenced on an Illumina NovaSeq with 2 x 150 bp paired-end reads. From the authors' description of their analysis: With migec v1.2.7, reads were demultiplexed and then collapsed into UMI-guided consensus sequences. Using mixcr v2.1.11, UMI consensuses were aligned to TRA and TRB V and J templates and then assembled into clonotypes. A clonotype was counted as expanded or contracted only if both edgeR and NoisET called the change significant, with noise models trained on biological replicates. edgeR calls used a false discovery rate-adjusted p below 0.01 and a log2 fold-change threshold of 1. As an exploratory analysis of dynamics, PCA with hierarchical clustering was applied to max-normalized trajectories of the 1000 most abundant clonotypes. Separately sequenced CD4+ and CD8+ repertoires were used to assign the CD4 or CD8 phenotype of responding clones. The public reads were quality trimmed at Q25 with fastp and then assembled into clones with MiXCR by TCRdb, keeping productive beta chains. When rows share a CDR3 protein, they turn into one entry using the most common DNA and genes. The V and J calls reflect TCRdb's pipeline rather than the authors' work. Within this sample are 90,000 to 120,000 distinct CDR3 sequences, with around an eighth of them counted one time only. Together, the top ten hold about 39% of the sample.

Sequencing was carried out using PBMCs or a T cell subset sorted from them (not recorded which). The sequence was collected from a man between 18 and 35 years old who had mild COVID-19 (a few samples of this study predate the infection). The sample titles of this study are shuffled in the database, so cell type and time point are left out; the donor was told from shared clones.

The DNA sequence is given as TGTGCCAGCAGCGGCCAGATGGACAGGTTTGACTCACCCCTCCACTTT. This yields the protein CASSGQMDRFDSPLHF. The chain joins TRBV9 to TRBJ1-6, and 7 junctional nucleotides match TRBD1. Reading from cysteine to phenylalanine, the CDR3 counts 16 amino acids. The read is trimmed to its CDR3 DNA, 48 bases read in frame from base 1. V trim: 3 bases; J trim: 10 bases; unmatched bases: 13. In the germline V gene, CDR1 corresponds to SGDLS and CDR2 to YYNGEE. This CDR3, with the reference TRBV9 and TRBJ1-6 proteins standing in past its ends, gives the full variable domain DSGVTQTPKHLITATGQRVTLRCSPRSGDLSVYWYQQSLDQGLQFLIQYYNGEERAKGNILERFSAQQFPDLHSELNLSSLELGDSALYFCASSGQMDRFDSPLHFGNGTRLTVT.